One and the same sample provided the 17 T cell receptor beta chains below, sequenced in a study of T cells in Graves' hyperthyroidism and ophthalmopathy. TCR beta CDR3 regions were amplified from RNA. The HTBI primer set was used in a first-round RT-PCR of the TCR CDR3. TCRdb analysed the multiplex PCR reads with MiXCR anew, one entry per CDR3 protein. The sample has approximately 400,000 distinct CDR3 sequences, about 14% seen once. The sample taken for sequencing was blood. The receptors were sampled from a woman in her twenties or thirties with Graves' ophthalmopathy.

Many counts were recorded for this clonotype. J is TRBJ2-7 and V is TRBV18; a weak D match, TRBD1 (5 bases). This CDR3 contains 13 residues. The V and J ends lost 9 bases and 2 bases respectively, with 14 bases between them. Germline CDR1 reads KGHSH; CDR2 reads LQKENI. CDR3 sequence reads: CARGRRNTYEQYF. CDR3 nucleotide sequence: TGTGCCAGGGGGCGACGGAATACCTACGAGCAGTACTTC.

The chain recombines TRBV14 with TRBJ2-5; 10 bases map to TRBD1. Germline lookup yields CDR1 SGHDN and CDR2 FVKESK. This CDR3 spans 15 amino acids. With V trimmed by 6 bases and J by 4 bases, 8 bases remained unmatched. The CDR3 here is CASRPGTGDPETQYF. DNA for the CDR3: TGTGCCAGCAGACCCGGGACAGGGGACCCAGAGACCCAGTACTTC.

This clonotype was seen many times. V is TRBV7-2 and J is TRBJ2-7, with D perhaps matching TRBD1 (5 bases). This CDR3 spans 14 amino acids. Trimming removed 0 bases at V and 2 bases at J, with 8 bases between. CDR1 is SGHTA, CDR2 FQGNSA, per germline. The CDR3 protein is CASSLAGEAYEQYF. In DNA form, the CDR3 reads TGTGCCAGCAGCTTAGCAGGGGAAGCCTACGAGCAGTACTTC. The full variable domain, completed using reference TRBV7-2 and TRBJ2-7, is GAGVSQSPSNKVTEKGKDVELRCDPISGHTALYWYRQSLGQGLEFLIYFQGNSAPDKSGLPSDRFSAERTGGSVSTLTIQRTQQEDSAVYLCASSLAGEAYEQYFGPGTRLTVT.

This clonotype occurred many times. V and J are TRBV20-1 and TRBJ2-5; D gene uncertain. The V and J ends lost 0 bases and 4 bases respectively, with 15 bases between them. Germline lookup yields CDR1 DFQATT and CDR2 SNEGSKA (reference sequence). The CDR3 length is 15 residues. This CDR3 is CSARDLIGSRETQYF. DNA for the CDR3: TGCAGTGCTAGAGATCTAATAGGGTCTCGAGAGACCCAGTACTTC.

This clonotype has a count of ten or more. The chain is built from TRBV11-2 and TRBJ1-5; D remains unclear. This CDR3 contains 17 residues. Trimming removed 5 bases from V and 5 bases from J, with 22 bases in between. In germline, CDR1 is SGHAT, CDR2 FQNNGV. The CDR3 region is CASSPSGLHSGDQPQHF. CDR3 nucleotides: TGTGCCAGCAGCCCAAGTGGGCTCCATAGCGGAGATCAGCCCCAGCATTTT.

The CDR3: CASSSGQGTDNSPLHF. For the CDR3, the DNA is TGTGCCAGCAGCTCGGGACAGGGGACCGATAATTCACCCCTCCACTTT. The genes are TRBV7-8 and TRBJ1-6; 10 positions match TRBD1. The CDR3 length is 16 residues. V shed 4 bases and J 5 bases; nucleotides not matched to a gene: 5. The germline V gene encodes CDR1 SGHVS and CDR2 FQNEAQ.

This clonotype has at least ten counts. V and J are TRBV10-2 and TRBJ1-1; TRBD1 might be the D (5 bases). The CDR3 is 11 residues long. V was pared by 6 bases and J by 11 bases, with 13 bases between. Germline V lookup: CDR1 WSHSY, CDR2 SAAADI. CDR3 DNA: TGCGCCAGCAGGGGGGATTATAGTGCTTTCTTT. This sequence encodes CASRGDYSAFF.

The chain recombines TRBV6-2 or TRBV6-3 with TRBJ2-7, with a weak D call TRBD1 (5 bases). Germline assignment: CDR1 MNHEY and CDR2 SVGEGT. Trimming pared 0 bases from V and 0 bases from J, leaving 9 bases between. The CDR3 has 15 amino acids. CDR3 DNA: TGTGCCAGCAGTTACTCGAGGCAGGGCTCCTACGAGCAGTACTTC. Residues: CASSYSRQGSYEQYF.

This clonotype was observed many times. The chain employs TRBV20-1 and TRBJ2-1; D is ambiguous. This CDR3 has 13 amino acids. Germline V gene sequence: CDR1 DFQATT, CDR2 SNEGSKA (reference sequence). Deletions cut 5 bases from V and 7 bases from J, with 15 bases between. The CDR3: CSASPGVRNEQFF. CDR3 sequence (DNA): TGCAGTGCTTCCCCTGGGGTTAGGAATGAGCAGTTCTTC.

This clonotype came up a few times. The chain joins TRBV7-2 to TRBJ1-5; a possible D gene is TRBD1 (6 bases). CDR1 and CDR2 (germline): SGHTA, FQGNSA. This CDR3 has 16 residues. V was clipped by 3 bases and J by 3 bases, with 15 bases between them. The CDR3 DNA follows: TGTGCCAGCAGCTTTTTGGGGGGGCTAAACAATCAGCCCCAGCATTTT. Residues: CASSFLGGLNNQPQHF.

The sample holds a few counts of this clonotype. The chain combines TRBV24-1 with TRBJ2-7; TRBD1 is a possible D gene (5 bases). The CDR3 runs to 15 residues. Trimming stripped 3 bases from V and 4 bases from J, with 15 bases between. Germline CDR1 reads KGHDR; CDR2 reads SFDVKD. The CDR3 nucleotides are TGTGCCACCAGTGATCCCCGACAGACCTCTTACGAGCAGTACTTC. It encodes CATSDPRQTSYEQYF.

This clonotype was observed many times. The chain uses TRBV28 and TRBJ2-7; D gene unclear. Germline values: CDR1 MDHEN, CDR2 SYDVKM. V was clipped by 7 bases and J by 4 bases, with 11 bases between them. This CDR3 is 12 amino acids long. The DNA for the CDR3 is TGTGCCAGCACCAATGCACTTTACGAGCAGTACTTC. This gives the protein CASTNALYEQYF.

This clonotype was found many times. The rearrangement joins TRBV24-1 to TRBJ2-7; 7 bases fit TRBD1. Germline-derived CDR1 and CDR2 are KGHDR and SFDVKD. CDR3 length equals 15 residues. V lost 4 bases, J lost 2 bases, and 7 bases stayed unmatched. The CDR3 sequence is CATSDASGGTYEQYF. In DNA form, the CDR3 reads TGTGCCACCAGTGACGCGTCAGGGGGTACCTACGAGCAGTACTTC.

In nucleotides, the CDR3 is TGTGCCAGCAGTTTAGGAACACGGGCGTACAATGAGCAGTTCTTC. This sequence encodes CASSLGTRAYNEQFF. The gene calls are TRBV27 and TRBJ2-1; D unclear. Germline V gene data show CDR1 as MNHEY and CDR2 as SMNVEV (reference sequence). The CDR3 runs to 15 residues. V dropped 2 bases and J dropped 4 bases, with 12 bases sitting between them.

As for this clonotype: With a much larger clone just one base away, this may be a read error. This sequence joins TRBV28 and TRBJ1-1; D is unclear. There are 12 residues in the CDR3. Germline V lookup: CDR1 MDHEN, CDR2 SYDVKM. The CDR3: CAAALLNTEASF. The CDR3 nucleotides are TGTGCCGCAGCCTTGTTGAACACTGAAGCTTCCTTT.

There are a few counts of this clonotype. The V and J genes are TRBV12-3 or TRBV12-4 and TRBJ1-1; maybe TRBD1 (5 bases). This CDR3 contains 14 residues. V lost 9 bases and J 6 bases, leaving 20 bases between the germline ends. CDR3 loop: CASRTLRDWSEAFF. CDR3 coding DNA: TGTGCCAGTAGGACGCTCAGGGATTGGTCTGAAGCTTTCTTT.

There are many counts of this clonotype. The V and J genes are TRBV5-8 and TRBJ2-3; TRBD2 aligns across 7 bases. Germline V CDR1 and CDR2: SGHTS, YDEGEE. V lost 3 bases, J lost 6 bases, and 13 bases stayed unmatched. This CDR3 region has 16 residues. The CDR3 DNA reads TGTGCCAGCAGCTATTCGGGGGGTTTACCTCGGGATACGCAGTATTTT. Translated: CASSYSGGLPRDTQYF.